A single sample gave rise to the 15 T cell receptor beta chains below, sequenced in a study of T cell repertoires in cytomegalovirus infection. These receptors have no known antigen. Using its own MiXCR run on the reads, TCRdb lists one record per CDR3 protein. Among fewer than 85,000 distinct CDR3 sequences listed, more than 40% were seen once. Sequences were derived from CD8+ T cells from cultured PBMCs, sampled from culture after CMV antigen stimulation. The receptors stem from a human donor in good health (CMV status not recorded). Some clones in this sample may be carry-over from other donors' samples.

The chain uses TRBV13 and TRBJ1-1; D gene unclear. The V end was cut by 1 base, the J end by 8 bases, with 11 bases between. This CDR3 spans 13 amino acids. Germline V gene lookup returns CDR1 PRHDT and CDR2 FYEKMQ (reference sequence). The CDR3 DNA is TGTGCCAGCAGCTTAGTCTTGGCAAACGAAGCTTTCTTT. This gives the protein CASSLVLANEAFF.

This clonotype has only one observation. Germline and junction disagree at one end, which may indicate a read error. The rearrangement links TRBV13 to TRBJ1-1; D is unclear. Germline CDR1 PRHDT, CDR2 FYEKMQ (reference sequence). The CDR3 contains 13 residues. CDR3 in DNA: TGCGCCAGCAACTCCGTAACGGACACTGAAGCTTTCTTT. This gives the protein CASNSVTDTEAFF.

CDR3 sequence: CASSHQGVGELFF. The CDR3 region has the DNA TGCGCCAGCAGCCATCAGGGCGTCGGGGAGCTGTTTTTT. This chain connects TRBV4-3 to TRBJ2-2, with D perhaps matching TRBD1 (5 bases). In germline, CDR1 is LGHNA, CDR2 YSLEER. This CDR3 comprises 13 residues. V shed 3 bases and J shed 7 bases, with 9 bases lying between them.

The CDR3: CATSEDRVWETQYF. The CDR3, as DNA: TGTGCCACCAGTGAGGACAGGGTCTGGGAGACCCAGTACTTC. The chain joins TRBV24-1 to TRBJ2-5; TRBD1 matches at 8 bases. The CDR3 is made up of 14 amino acids. With 4 bases clipped from V and 5 bases from J, the junction kept 5 bases outside the gene matches. Germline V CDR1 and CDR2: KGHDR, SFDVKD.

The chain has TRBV12-3 or TRBV12-4 and TRBJ1-1, with 8 bases aligning to TRBD1. The V segment lost 6 bases and the J segment 3 bases; nucleotides outside the gene matches: 9. CDR3 length equals 15 residues. This CDR3 is CASSFDRGEYTEAFF. The CDR3 region has the DNA TGTGCCAGCAGCTTCGACAGGGGCGAGTACACTGAAGCTTTCTTT.

This chain joins TRBV4-2 and TRBJ2-1; TRBD2 matches 10 bases. The CDR3 is 17 amino acids. The V gene end was trimmed by 0 bases and the J gene end by 8 bases; junction bases not matched to a gene: 10. The germline gives CDR1 LGHNA, CDR2 YNFKEQ. For the CDR3, the DNA is TGTGCCAGCAGCCAAGATACAGCGGGGGGGCACAGCGATGAGCAGTTCTTC. It translates to CASSQDTAGGHSDEQFF.

This clonotype was picked up a small number of times. This chain connects TRBV11-2 to TRBJ2-1; 7 bases align to TRBD2. Germline CDR1 reads SGHAT; CDR2 reads FQNNGV. CDR3 length equals 14 residues. V shed 2 bases, J shed 6 bases, and the junction held 4 bases outside the gene matches. This CDR3 reads CASSLSGNGNEQFF. CDR3 in DNA: TGTGCCAGCAGCTTAAGCGGGAATGGCAATGAGCAGTTCTTC.

This clonotype showed up just a few times. CDR3 DNA: TGCGCCAGCAGCCAAGAGGCTGGGTCCCATCAGCCCCAGCATTTT. Encoded protein: CASSQEAGSHQPQHF. This sequence joins TRBV4-1 and TRBJ1-5; D unresolved. Trimming shortened V by 0 bases and J by 5 bases, and 11 bases separated the two germline ends. The CDR3 spans 15 residues. Germline V gene lookup returns CDR1 MGHRA and CDR2 YSYEKL.

This clonotype was observed once. The chain links TRBV6-5 to TRBJ2-4; D may match TRBD1 or TRBD2 (7 bases each). The germline V and J ends were trimmed by 1 base and 6 bases, with 13 bases remaining between them. This CDR3 has 15 amino acids. In germline, CDR1 is MNHEY, CDR2 SVGAGI. The CDR3, as DNA: TGTGCCAGCAGTTACTTCAGGGGGGGTGGAAACATTCAGTACTTC. This gives the protein CASSYFRGGGNIQYF.

This clonotype occurred a few times. V is TRBV28 and J is TRBJ2-1; D uncertain. The CDR3 runs 12 residues. Germline V gene data show CDR1 as MDHEN and CDR2 as SYDVKM. V lost 6 bases and J 7 bases, leaving 10 bases between the germline ends. Here the CDR3 DNA reads TGTGCCAGCAGCCCTTCAAAAAATGAGCAGTTCTTC. Translating gives CASSPSKNEQFF.

This rearrangement joins TRBV6-1 to TRBJ1-1; no definite D call. Germline CDR1 MNHNS, CDR2 SASEGT. There are 12 residues in the CDR3. V was pared by 8 bases and J by 6 bases, with 13 bases between. The CDR3 DNA follows: TGTGCCAGCGTACCGAGCTCTCCTGAAGCTTTCTTT. Translated, it gives CASVPSSPEAFF.

V gene TRBV19 combines with J gene TRBJ1-1; 11 positions agree with TRBD1. CDR1 is LNHDA and CDR2 is SQIVND in the germline V gene (reference sequence). With 4 bases clipped from V and 5 bases from J, the junction kept 15 bases outside the gene matches. The CDR3 has 18 amino acids. The CDR3 nucleotides read TGTGCCAGTAGTACCGCACCGAGGACAGGGGGCGTGGGAACTGAAGCTTTCTTT. Amino acid sequence: CASSTAPRTGGVGTEAFF.

This rearrangement joins TRBV28 to TRBJ2-1; TRBD2 matches 11 bases. The CDR3 runs 16 residues. The V segment lost 7 bases and the J segment 4 bases; nucleotides outside the gene matches: 9. CDR1 and CDR2 from the germline V gene are MDHEN and SYDVKM. The CDR3 DNA reads as TGTGCCAGCACTCCACTAGCGGGAGAATGGTACAATGAGCAGTTCTTC. Translation gives CASTPLAGEWYNEQFF.

The J gene is TRBJ2-1, the V gene TRBV10-3; 10 bases align to TRBD2. The germline V gene has CDR1 ENHRY and CDR2 SYGVKD. V lost 10 bases to trimming and J lost 7 bases; unmatched junction nucleotides: 10. The CDR3 loop spans 14 amino acids. The CDR3 coding sequence is TGTGCCACTGTAAGGGCTAGCGGGAGTAATGAGCAGTTCTTC. It codes for CATVRASGSNEQFF.

This clonotype has just a few counts. The V and J genes are TRBV7-6 and TRBJ1-1; D is ambiguous. CDR1 SGHVS and CDR2 FNYEAQ come from the germline V gene. V shed 5 bases and J shed 2 bases, with 12 bases lying between them. This CDR3 spans 14 amino acids. CDR3: CASSPRTPNTEAFF. In nucleotides, the CDR3 is TGTGCCAGCAGCCCCAGGACCCCAAACACTGAAGCTTTCTTT. The variable domain in full, with the rest retrieved from reference TRBV7-6 and TRBJ1-1, is GAGVSQSPRYKVTKRGQDVALRCDPISGHVSLYWYRQALGQGPEFLTYFNYEAQQDKSGLPNDRFSAERPEGSISTLTIQRTEQRDSAMYRCASSPRTPNTEAFFGQGTRLTVV.